A single sample gave rise to the 27 T cell receptor beta chains below, sequenced in a study of OX40 agonist ivuxolimab in advanced cancers. TCRdb's copy holds only in-frame clones and misses some; the assay was immunoSEQ multiplex PCR. Of around 80,000 clones in the sample, approximately 90% are singletons; the top ten hold more than 0.15%. The sequencing used CD4+ or CD8+ T cells sorted from blood, collected in a trial of the OX40 agonist ivuxolimab. The receptors here all came from an adult with an advanced solid tumor such as melanoma, head and neck, liver or kidney cancer.

The chain has TRBV30 and TRBJ1-5, with D unresolved. V lost 3 bases and J 4 bases, leaving 10 bases between the germline ends. The CDR3 has 13 amino acids. Germline values: CDR1 GTSNPN, CDR2 SVGIG (reference sequence). The CDR3 region is CAWSPGPNQPQHF. The CDR3 DNA reads as TGTGCCTGGAGCCCCGGACCTAATCAGCCCCAGCATTTT.

In its sample, this clone was seen once. The rearrangement links TRBV6-1 to TRBJ2-2; 9 bases fit TRBD1. The V and J ends lost 5 bases and 7 bases, in that order; junction bases with no gene match: 5. Looked up from germline, CDR1 is MNHNS and CDR2 is SASEGT. This CDR3 is built from 14 residues. The CDR3 protein is CASSPGTGFGELFF. CDR3 nucleotides: TGTGCCAGCAGTCCCGGGACAGGGTTCGGGGAGCTGTTTTTT.

In its sample, this clone was seen once. V gene TRBV5-1 combines with J gene TRBJ2-3, with 12 nucleotides matching TRBD2. V shed 0 bases and J 0 bases; nucleotides not matched to a gene: 11. CDR1 is SGHRS and CDR2 is YFSETQ in the germline V gene. CDR3 length: 20 amino acids. Written as DNA, the CDR3 is TGCGCCAGCAGCTTGGCCCTTAGACTAGCGGGGGCCGCTAGCACAGATACGCAGTATTTT. Its protein is CASSLALRLAGAASTDTQYF.

The chain uses TRBV5-4 and TRBJ2-3; the D is unclear. Germline lookup yields CDR1 SGHNT and CDR2 YYREEE (reference sequence). CDR3 length: 13 amino acids. V lost 2 bases, J lost 1 base, and 5 bases lay in between. This CDR3 reads CASSLSGTDTQYF. CDR3 nucleotides: TGTGCCAGCAGCTTATCAGGCACAGATACGCAGTATTTT.

The J gene is TRBJ2-7, the V gene TRBV2; 9 nucleotides match TRBD1. V gave up 7 bases and J gave up 4 bases; unmatched junction bases: 5. The germline gives CDR1 SNHLY, CDR2 FYNNEI. The CDR3 consists of 13 residues. The CDR3 DNA reads as TGTGCCAGCAACCGGGACAGGGAGTACGAGCAGTACTTC. This encodes CASNRDREYEQYF.

The rearrangement joins TRBV6-1 to TRBJ2-3; D remains ambiguous. The germline V and J ends were trimmed by 1 base and 8 bases, with 10 bases remaining between them. Looked up from germline, CDR1 is MNHNS and CDR2 is SASEGT. The CDR3 extends over 13 amino acids. In nucleotides, the CDR3 is TGTGCCAGCAGTGAAGTCATGGTGGGTACGCAGTATTTT. Amino acid sequence: CASSEVMVGTQYF.

This chain connects TRBV27 to TRBJ1-6; TRBD1 is a possible D gene (5 bases). V lost 3 bases to trimming and J lost 7 bases, with 10 bases between them. The CDR3 length is 14 residues. Germline lookup yields CDR1 MNHEY and CDR2 SMNVEV (reference sequence). Here the CDR3 DNA reads TGTGCCAGCAGTTTTCCGGGGGAGAATTCACCCCTCCACTTT. Its protein is CASSFPGENSPLHF.

The CDR3 DNA sequence: TGTGCCAGCAGCTTGGATAGGTACCAGACCACTGAAGCTTTCTTT. Protein: CASSLDRYQTTEAFF. V and J are TRBV11-1 and TRBJ1-1; D gene ambiguous. The CDR3 covers 15 residues. The ends were cut back, 3 bases at V and 4 bases at J, with 15 bases in the middle. Germline V CDR1 and CDR2: SGHAT, FQDESV (reference sequence).

CDR3 amino acids: CASSQDGTGLETQYF. The CDR3 DNA reads TGCGCCAGCAGCCAAGATGGGACAGGCCTGGAGACCCAGTACTTC. This chain connects TRBV4-1 to TRBJ2-5; 8 nucleotides line up with TRBD1. The CDR3 has 15 residues. Germline CDR1 MGHRA, CDR2 YSYEKL. V was pared by 0 bases and J by 5 bases, with 5 bases of the junction left unmatched.

This CDR3 is CASSYSPGTYTEAFF. CDR3 nucleotide sequence: TGTGCCAGCAGTTACAGTCCAGGGACATACACTGAAGCTTTCTTT. The V and J genes are TRBV6-5 and TRBJ1-1, with a possible D match to TRBD1 (6 bases). Deletions cut 2 bases from V and 3 bases from J, with 13 bases between. CDR1 MNHEY and CDR2 SVGAGI come from the germline V gene. The CDR3 is made up of 15 amino acids.

The chain uses TRBV21-1 and TRBJ1-2. TRBV21-1 counts as a pseudogene. The CDR3 totals 20 residues. CDR3: CASSKGSGRRPTAKNYGYTF. CDR3 in DNA: TGTGCCAGCAGCAAAGGATCGGGGAGACGCCCGACAGCAAAGAACTATGGCTACACCTTC.

The chain joins TRBV27 to TRBJ2-3, with 8 bases lining up with TRBD2. The ends lost 2 bases at V and 6 bases at J; junction bases unmatched: 1. Germline V gives CDR1 MNHEY, CDR2 SMNVEV (reference sequence). This CDR3 is built from 13 residues. The CDR3 DNA sequence: TGTGCCAGCAGTTTAGCGGGGGGTGATACGCAGTATTTT. Residues: CASSLAGGDTQYF.

This rearrangement joins TRBV7-8 to TRBJ2-7, with TRBD2 identical over 8 bases. CDR1 is SGHVS, CDR2 FQNEAQ, per germline. J lost 6 bases, V lost 2 bases, and 12 bases had no gene match. CDR3 length: 16 amino acids. The CDR3: CASSLRSGGAASEQYF. DNA of the CDR3: TGTGCCAGCAGCTTACGGTCGGGGGGGGCTGCATCCGAGCAGTACTTC.

This chain links TRBV29-1 with TRBJ1-3, with D possibly matching TRBD1 (6 bases). This CDR3 region has 13 residues. V gave up 7 bases and J gave up 1 base, with 11 bases separating them. Germline V gene data show CDR1 as SQVTM and CDR2 as ANQGSEA. CDR3 bases: TGCAGCGGTCTACAGGGTTCTGGAAACACCATATATTTT. Its protein is CSGLQGSGNTIYF.

The sample holds one count of this clone. This rearrangement joins TRBV5-3 to TRBJ1-2; 10 bases are shared with TRBD1. TRBV5-3 is an open reading frame, and its role is uncertain. The J segment lost 2 bases and the V segment lost 4 bases, leaving 11 bases of the junction unmatched. The CDR3 has 17 residues. The CDR3 sequence is CARSGDRGDYVNYGYTF. Here the CDR3 DNA reads TGTGCCAGAAGCGGGGACAGGGGAGATTATGTGAACTATGGCTACACCTTC.

The rearrangement joins TRBV18 to TRBJ1-5; TRBD1 is a possible D gene (5 bases). Between the trimmed V and J ends, which lost 6 bases and 6 bases, there was a span of 15 bases. The CDR3 has 14 amino acids. Germline V gene lookup returns CDR1 KGHSH and CDR2 LQKENI. The CDR3 bases are TGTGCCAGCTCGCAACAAGGTGGGGGTCAGCCCCAGCATTTT. This translates into CASSQQGGGQPQHF.

The chain couples TRBV19 to TRBJ2-6, with unresolved D. The germline V and J ends were trimmed by 10 bases and 2 bases, with 18 bases remaining between them. CDR1 LNHDA and CDR2 SQIVND come from the germline V gene (reference sequence). CDR3 length: 16 amino acids. CDR3 in DNA: TGTGCCACAAGTGGACCTCATGAGCCTGGGGCCAACGTCCTGACTTTC. The encoded protein is CATSGPHEPGANVLTF.

This clone was observed once. J is TRBJ2-5 and V is TRBV5-4; 8 nucleotides line up with TRBD2. CDR1 is SGHNT and CDR2 is YYREEE in the germline V gene (reference sequence). V lost 0 bases, J lost 9 bases, and 10 bases stayed unmatched. The CDR3 is made up of 15 amino acids. This CDR3 is CASSLGVGRASAQYF. The CDR3 coding sequence is TGTGCCAGCAGCTTGGGTGTCGGGAGGGCCTCGGCCCAGTACTTC.

The gene calls are TRBV30 and TRBJ1-4, with no clear D. The V end lost 2 bases, the J end lost 7 bases, and 11 bases lay between the germline ends. Germline V gene data show CDR1 as GTSNPN and CDR2 as SVGIG (reference sequence). CDR3 length: 13 amino acids. For the CDR3, the DNA is TGTGCCTGGAGTCTTTCCAGTAGTGAAAAACTGTTTTTT. Translation gives CAWSLSSSEKLFF.

The V and J genes are TRBV6-1 and TRBJ2-5, with 7 nucleotides matching TRBD2. This CDR3 comprises 14 residues. The germline CDR1 and CDR2 sequences are MNHNS and SASEGT. V shed 3 bases, J shed 4 bases, and the junction held 5 bases outside the gene matches. CDR3 in amino acids: CASSEMGLPETQYF. CDR3 nucleotide sequence: TGTGCCAGCAGTGAGATGGGACTACCAGAGACCCAGTACTTC.

The CDR3 nucleotides read TGTGCCAGCAGTGTCACAATCCAGGGGGGGAACACCGGGGAGCTGTTTTTT. Translating it yields CASSVTIQGGNTGELFF. The chain has TRBV2 and TRBJ2-2; D perhaps matches TRBD1 (7 bases). This CDR3 comprises 17 residues. In germline, CDR1 is SNHLY, CDR2 FYNNEI. Deletions cut 4 bases from V and 1 base from J, with 16 bases between.

This rearrangement joins TRBV21-1 to TRBJ2-1; the table's D call of TRBD2 was not tested on the DNA. TRBV21-1 corresponds to a pseudogene. There are 17 residues in the CDR3. Here the CDR3 reads CASSKARRFLALYEQFF. DNA of the CDR3: TGTGCCAGCAGCAAAGCTAGGAGGTTCTTGGCCTTGTATGAGCAGTTCTTC.

The chain recombines TRBV29-1 with TRBJ2-3; the match to TRBD2 covers 11 bases. This CDR3 spans 14 amino acids. V shed 4 bases and J 6 bases; nucleotides not matched to a gene: 6. Germline CDR1 SQVTM, CDR2 ANQGSEA. The DNA of the CDR3 is TGCAGCGTTGTCCTAGCGGGAGGTCGGGATACGCAGTATTTT. As protein: CSVVLAGGRDTQYF.

This chain links TRBV6-1 with TRBJ1-5; TRBD1 agrees at 7 bases. CDR3 length: 15 amino acids. V trimming: 0 bases; J trimming: 6 bases; junction bases outside the gene matches: 5. Per germline, CDR1 MNHNS and CDR2 SASEGT. CDR3 DNA: TGTGCCAGCAGTGAAGCGCCAGGGGGTTCTCAGCCCCAGCATTTT. This gives the protein CASSEAPGGSQPQHF.

V and J are TRBV28 and TRBJ1-5, with no clear D. Germline loops: CDR1 MDHEN, CDR2 SYDVKM. V lost 3 bases to trimming and J lost 7 bases, with 4 bases between them. The CDR3 sequence is 11 residues long. CDR3 amino acids: CASSFTQPQHF. The DNA for the CDR3 is TGTGCCAGCAGTTTTACCCAGCCCCAGCATTTT.

V and J are TRBV2 and TRBJ2-2, with D perhaps matching TRBD1 (6 bases). V was pared by 1 base and J by 7 bases, with 10 bases between. CDR1 and CDR2 (germline): SNHLY, FYNNEI. The CDR3 has 14 amino acids. The CDR3 protein is CASSEGQGSGELFF. The CDR3 DNA sequence: TGTGCCAGCAGTGAAGGGCAGGGGAGCGGGGAGCTGTTTTTT.

The chain links TRBV2 to TRBJ2-5, with D tentatively TRBD2 (6 bases). V shed 7 bases and J shed 5 bases, with 14 bases lying between them. The CDR3 covers 13 residues. Germline V gives CDR1 SNHLY, CDR2 FYNNEI. The CDR3 nucleotides read TGTGCCAGCACTGGGACCGGAGGGGAGACCCAGTACTTC. Protein product: CASTGTGGETQYF. The whole variable domain, remainder taken from reference TRBV2 and TRBJ2-5, is EPEVTQTPSHQVTQMGQEVILRCVPISNHLYFYWYRQILGQKVEFLVSFYNNEISEKSEIFDDQFSVERPDGSNFTLKIRSTKLEDSAMYFCASTGTGGETQYFGPGTRLLVL.